This T cell receptor (beta chain) was found in a study of blood T cell repertoires in COVID-19. Study-level background: Samples came from the United States, Italy and Spain, spanning acute and convalescent COVID-19. The analysed material was cDNA or gDNA that came from T cells, B-cell-depleted T cells, or PBMCs.

This CDR3 spans 14 amino acids. Germline trimming cut 1 base from V and 7 bases from J; bases unmatched to any gene: 6. Germline CDR1 is LNHDA and CDR2 is SQIVND (reference sequence). During active infection, Seattle patients enrolled and were then monitored through disease. Per the authors' pipeline: Amplification of reference gene primers was used by the study to estimate nucleated cell counts. Only in-frame clones appear in the TCRdb table, and some are missing; sequencing was by immunoSEQ multiplex PCR. The V and J calls and the clone size are those of that table, but D and trimming were determined from the DNA. The sample consists of about 230,000 clones, 85% to 90% of them appearing once.

The rearrangement uses TRBV19 and TRBJ1-1; TRBD1 matches 7 bases. The sample was peripheral blood. This receptor was taken from a man over 45 with COVID-19, enrolled during active disease. The CDR3 is CASSIGTGVYEAFF. As DNA, the CDR3 is TGTGCCAGTAGTATAGGGACAGGAGTCTATGAAGCTTTCTTT.